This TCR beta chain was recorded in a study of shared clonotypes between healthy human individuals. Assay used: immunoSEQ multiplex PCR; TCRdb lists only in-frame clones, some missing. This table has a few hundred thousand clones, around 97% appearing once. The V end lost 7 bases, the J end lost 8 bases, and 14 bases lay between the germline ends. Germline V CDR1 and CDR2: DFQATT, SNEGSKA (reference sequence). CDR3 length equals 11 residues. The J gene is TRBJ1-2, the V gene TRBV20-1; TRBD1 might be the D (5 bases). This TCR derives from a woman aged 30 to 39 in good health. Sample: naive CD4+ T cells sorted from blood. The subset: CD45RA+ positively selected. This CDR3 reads CSVPGDPGYTF. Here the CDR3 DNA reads TGCAGTGTTCCGGGGGACCCGGGCTACACCTTC.